The present entry profiles one T cell receptor (beta chain) with its context. What it recognizes is unknown. V lost 6 bases to trimming and J lost 1 base, with 9 bases between them. Germline CDR1 MNHEY, CDR2 SVGAGI. CDR3 length: 13 amino acids. This sample was taken from a study of cytomegalovirus exposure and HLA in healthy donors. Study background: Around 89 million unique TCRs from HLA-typed donors made up an early data release.

Study-wide results and limits: Among TCR beta chains, those listed as cytomegalovirus-associated numbered more than 150. Published work reported that the classifier diagnosed cytomegalovirus status with high specificity and sensitivity.

PCR amplification relied on 60 Vbeta primers (plus 13 Jbeta primers). TCRdb keeps only in-frame clones here, not all; method: immunoSEQ multiplex PCR. Here the sample spans over 110,000 clones, more than 70% being singletons. The source is a male donor in good health and CMV-seropositive. The chain has TRBV6-5 and TRBJ1-1; D unresolved. The sample consisted of PBMCs. This CDR3 is CASRQTRNTEAFF. CDR3 DNA: TGTGCCAGCAGACAAACAAGGAACACTGAAGCTTTCTTT.